Described below is a single T cell receptor (beta chain) sequence and its context. All trial patients relapsed after autologous stem cell transplantation. Complete response, partial response or progressive disease was recorded as best response. This sample was included in a study of PD-1 blockade in classical Hodgkin lymphoma. The germline V and J ends were trimmed by 4 bases and 2 bases, with 8 bases remaining between them. Germline V gene lookup returns CDR1 MNHNY and CDR2 SVGAGI (reference sequence). This CDR3 contains 13 residues. The repertoire was sequenced with immunoSEQ multiplex PCR; TCRdb's copy has only in-frame clones and lacks some. The table includes 35,000 to 40,000 clones, around 90% detected once.

The material sequenced was peripheral blood mononuclear cells (PBMCs), taken before the second cycle of nivolumab. V is TRBV6-6 and J is TRBJ1-2, with TRBD1 as a possible D gene (6 bases). The TCR comes from a human donor with classical Hodgkin lymphoma. As DNA, the CDR3 is TGTGCCAGCAGTTTGGACAGAAACTATGGCTACACCTTC. Amino acid sequence: CASSLDRNYGYTF.